The rows below give T cell receptor beta chains drawn from one sample of a study of blood T cell repertoires in COVID-19. Sequenced by immunoSEQ multiplex PCR; TCRdb stores in-frame clones only, minus some. The data show approximately 61,000 clones, about 90% seen once. Sequenced input: peripheral blood. The source is a human donor in a cohort sampled during active COVID-19. The CDR3 runs from the conserved cysteine through the conserved F or W. Fields, in order: J gene, CDR3 length, V gene, CDR3 protein.

TRBJ1-1,16,TRBV5-1,CASSIEGQLGSTEAFF
TRBJ1-2,15,TRBV23-1,CASSQSNRVNYGYTF
TRBJ1-4,14,TRBV27,CASSGFGTNEKLFF
TRBJ1-3,15,TRBV5-1,CASTLRGSTGNTIYF
TRBJ2-1,16,TRBV7-2,CASSPISGYSYNEQFF
TRBJ2-2,20,TRBV27,CASSLWGLAGGPSNTGELFF
TRBJ1-5,14,TRBV15,CATRPGQGTQPQHF
TRBJ1-3,17,TRBV7-2,CASSPFRRGASGNTIYF
TRBJ2-1,15,TRBV5-8,CASSLVGSSYNEQFF
TRBJ1-2,14,TRBV6-2/TRBV6-3,CASSYAGPHYGYTF
TRBJ1-5,18,TRBV12-5,CASGLVGGQVVSNQPQHF
TRBJ2-1,12,TRBV6-5,CATGVRGNEQFF
TRBJ2-3,11,TRBV9,CASSVEGTQYF
TRBJ2-3,13,TRBV6-5,CASTQLVTDTQYF
TRBJ2-5,15,TRBV19,CASSRDRGWEETQYF
TRBJ2-1,10,TRBV28,CASRLREQFF
TRBJ1-4,18,TRBV25-1,CASGTGGQELATNEKLFF
TRBJ1-4,15,TRBV7-9,CASSLKRGGEEKLFF
TRBJ2-7,14,TRBV28,CASSSPTSAYEQYF
TRBJ2-6,16,TRBV19,CASSFDSSSGANVLTF
TRBJ1-6,18,TRBV30,CAWKGRGLSPSYNSPLHF
TRBJ2-4,17,TRBV18,CASSPAGGSRTKNIQYF
TRBJ2-2,15,TRBV5-4,CASSLEPRGLGELFF
TRBJ1-2,14,TRBV28,CATPDGILGYGYTF
TRBJ2-5,16,TRBV5-1,CASSLTSGTGKETQYF
TRBJ1-4,16,TRBV18,CASSPRQAATNEKLFF
TRBJ1-6,15,TRBV28,CASRTEASNNSPLHF
TRBJ1-5,14,TRBV2,CASRPQGGNQPQHF
TRBJ2-7,14,TRBV11-2,CASSPRTGDYEQYF
TRBJ2-7,15,TRBV27,CASSLSGQGAYEQYF
TRBJ2-7,15,TRBV11-2,CASSLGWRTSYEQYF
TRBJ1-1,11,TRBV5-1,CASSSKTQAFF
TRBJ2-7,12,TRBV11-2,CASTQGGYEQYF
TRBJ2-5,13,TRBV15,CATSRDRGETQYF
TRBJ2-1,14,TRBV5-1,CASSLSVRGNEQFF
TRBJ1-5,13,TRBV2,CASNDGNTKPQHF
TRBJ1-5,17,TRBV28,CASSPSGTGSTYQPQHF
TRBJ1-1,14,TRBV11-3,CASSLAPTGPEAFF
TRBJ1-1,14,TRBV3-1/TRBV3-2,CASNQQGSNTEAFF
TRBJ2-7,15,TRBV6-5,CASSYTSGGMGEQYF
TRBJ2-1,14,TRBV5-1,CASSSSGGYNEQFF
TRBJ2-4,14,TRBV19,CASSIGGGPGIQYF
TRBJ1-1,15,TRBV2,CASSRQGMGNTEAFF
TRBJ1-1,13,TRBV7-3,CASSRQGNTEAFF
TRBJ1-2,13,TRBV19,CASSSQGGYGYTF
TRBJ2-5,14,TRBV2,CASKGSGSGETQYF